Listed below are T cell receptor beta chains from one sample, sequenced in a study of type 1 regulatory T cells. What these receptors recognize is not known. TCRdb redid the calling of the reads with MiXCR, one entry per CDR3 protein. The table has some 15,000 distinct CDR3 sequences, roughly an eighth seen once. The sample comprised cultured T cells, either the whole culture or a sorted T cell fraction (not recorded which). These receptors were collected from a human donor in good health. Each CDR3 is given with its conserved first and last residue. Each record gives: CDR3 length, V gene, clone size, D gene, J gene, CDR3 protein, CDR3 DNA. D genes are given only for firm matches. Where a row states a size, it is once, few, many or the class of an expanded clone; other rows omit it.

len: 12
v_gene: TRBV6-1
abundance: medium-sized
d_gene: -
j_gene: TRBJ2-7
CDR3aa: CASFTGQYEQYF
CDR3nt: TGTGCCAGCTTCACAGGTCAATACGAGCAGTACTTC

len: 14
v_gene: TRBV5-1
abundance: medium-sized
d_gene: -
j_gene: TRBJ1-1
CDR3aa: CASSLVGRYTEAFF
CDR3nt: TGCGCCAGCAGCTTGGTGGGCCGTTACACTGAAGCTTTCTTT

len: 13
v_gene: TRBV7-2
abundance: many
d_gene: -
j_gene: TRBJ2-5
CDR3aa: CASSLALRETQYF
CDR3nt: TGTGCCAGCAGCTTAGCCCTGAGGGAGACCCAGTACTTC

len: 12
v_gene: TRBV9
abundance: medium-sized
d_gene: -
j_gene: TRBJ1-6
CDR3aa: CASSVPGSPLHF
CDR3nt: TGTGCCAGCAGCGTCCCGGGGTCACCCCTCCACTTT

len: 14
v_gene: TRBV6-5
abundance: -
d_gene: -
j_gene: TRBJ1-2
CDR3aa: CASSYSTPGYGYTF
CDR3nt: TGTGCCAGCAGTTACTCGACGCCAGGGTATGGCTACACCTTC

len: 15
v_gene: TRBV7-2
abundance: many
d_gene: -
j_gene: TRBJ2-1
CDR3aa: CASSTSRGAYNEQFF
CDR3nt: TGTGCCAGCAGCACCTCTCGCGGAGCCTACAATGAGCAGTTCTTC

len: 14
v_gene: TRBV5-1
abundance: many
d_gene: -
j_gene: TRBJ2-3
CDR3aa: CASSPTTSTDTQYF
CDR3nt: TGCGCCAGCAGCCCTACAACTAGCACAGATACGCAGTATTTT

len: 15
v_gene: TRBV6-2/TRBV6-3
abundance: many
d_gene: -
j_gene: TRBJ2-1
CDR3aa: CASRGGVTGPLEEFF
CDR3nt: TGTGCCAGCAGGGGTGGAGTCACCGGACCTCTAGAGGAGTTCTTC

len: 16
v_gene: TRBV4-1
abundance: -
d_gene: -
j_gene: TRBJ2-7
CDR3aa: CASSHPPDQDTYEQYF
CDR3nt: TGCGCCAGCAGCCATCCCCCGGACCAGGACACCTACGAGCAGTACTTC

len: 14
v_gene: TRBV7-2
abundance: many
d_gene: -
j_gene: TRBJ1-6
CDR3aa: CASSLLARDSPLHF
CDR3nt: TGTGCCAGCAGCTTACTAGCGCGGGATTCACCCCTCCACTTT

len: 10
v_gene: TRBV20-1
abundance: few
d_gene: -
j_gene: TRBJ2-7
CDR3aa: CSASLYEQYF
CDR3nt: TGCAGTGCTAGTTTATACGAGCAGTACTTC

len: 13
v_gene: TRBV18
abundance: medium-sized
d_gene: -
j_gene: TRBJ1-1
CDR3aa: CASSPNHGTEAFF
CDR3nt: TGTGCCAGCTCACCCAACCACGGCACTGAAGCTTTCTTT

len: 14
v_gene: TRBV7-2
abundance: -
d_gene: TRBD1
j_gene: TRBJ1-6
CDR3aa: CASSLGQGLRALHF
CDR3nt: TGTGCCAGCAGCTTGGGACAGGGGCTAAGGGCCCTCCACTTT

len: 11
v_gene: TRBV18
abundance: many
d_gene: -
j_gene: TRBJ2-1
CDR3aa: CASSGYNEQFF
CDR3nt: TGTGCCAGCTCAGGGTACAATGAGCAGTTCTTC

len: 14
v_gene: TRBV27
abundance: -
d_gene: TRBD1
j_gene: TRBJ2-7
CDR3aa: CASSSTGLLHEQYF
CDR3nt: TGTGCCAGCAGTTCGACAGGGCTTCTCCACGAGCAGTACTTC

len: 15
v_gene: TRBV24-1
abundance: many
d_gene: TRBD2
j_gene: TRBJ2-3
CDR3aa: CATSDFQRETDTQYF
CDR3nt: TGTGCCACCAGTGATTTTCAGCGGGAGACAGATACGCAGTATTTT

len: 13
v_gene: TRBV4-2
abundance: many
d_gene: TRBD2
j_gene: TRBJ2-7
CDR3aa: CASSQGLANEQYF
CDR3nt: TGTGCCAGCAGCCAAGGACTAGCGAACGAGCAGTACTTC

len: 14
v_gene: TRBV23-1
abundance: medium-sized
d_gene: -
j_gene: TRBJ2-4
CDR3aa: CASRGNLAKNIQYF
CDR3nt: TGCGCCAGCAGGGGGAACCTAGCCAAAAACATTCAGTACTTC

len: 11
v_gene: TRBV29-1
abundance: -
d_gene: -
j_gene: TRBJ2-1
CDR3aa: CSAGSSGEQFF
CDR3nt: TGCAGTGCCGGGAGTTCCGGTGAGCAGTTCTTC

len: 13
v_gene: TRBV10-3
abundance: medium-sized
d_gene: -
j_gene: TRBJ1-2
CDR3aa: CAIRNREDYGYTF
CDR3nt: TGTGCCATCCGAAACAGGGAGGACTATGGCTACACCTTC

len: 13
v_gene: TRBV5-1
abundance: many
d_gene: -
j_gene: TRBJ2-1
CDR3aa: CASSPRVSGEQFF
CDR3nt: TGCGCCAGCAGCCCCAGAGTCTCCGGCGAGCAGTTCTTC

len: 16
v_gene: TRBV9
abundance: many
d_gene: TRBD2
j_gene: TRBJ2-7
CDR3aa: CASSVGGTSGYHEQYF
CDR3nt: TGTGCCAGCAGCGTAGGGGGGACTAGCGGGTACCACGAGCAGTACTTC

len: 15
v_gene: TRBV27
abundance: many
d_gene: -
j_gene: TRBJ2-3
CDR3aa: CASSLQDPRGNTQYF
CDR3nt: TGTGCCAGCAGTTTACAGGACCCGAGAGGGAATACGCAGTATTTT

len: 15
v_gene: TRBV5-1
abundance: many
d_gene: -
j_gene: TRBJ2-2
CDR3aa: CASSSGPVVTGELFF
CDR3nt: TGCGCCAGCAGCTCGGGCCCCGTTGTCACCGGGGAGCTGTTTTTT

len: 14
v_gene: TRBV18
abundance: many
d_gene: TRBD1
j_gene: TRBJ2-7
CDR3aa: CASSPTGTVYEQYF
CDR3nt: TGTGCCAGCTCTCCCACCGGGACAGTCTACGAGCAGTACTTC

len: 14
v_gene: TRBV29-1
abundance: many
d_gene: -
j_gene: TRBJ1-1
CDR3aa: CSVVGPARGTEAFF
CDR3nt: TGCAGCGTTGTTGGCCCGGCGCGGGGCACTGAAGCTTTCTTT